The present T cell receptor beta chain was sequenced within a study of shared clonotypes between healthy human individuals. General observations from the study: Enrolling few donors narrowed the genetic and exposure-history diversity that was represented.

This CDR3 contains 13 residues. The germline gives CDR1 SNHLY, CDR2 FYNNEI. Trimming shortened V by 2 bases and J by 5 bases, and 9 bases separated the two germline ends. Notes on this clone: Its antigen is currently unknown.

The method was immunoSEQ multiplex PCR; TCRdb's version includes in-frame clones alone and lacks a portion of them. The sample includes around 500,000 clones, around 80% seen only once; the top ten take over 10%. The sample comprised PBMCs. The J gene is TRBJ1-1, the V gene TRBV2, with D tentatively TRBD1 (6 bases). This sequence was found in a woman in her 40s in good health. Some clones in this sample may be carry-over from other donors' samples. DNA of the CDR3: TGTGCCAGCAGTGAAACAGGGAGAACTGAAGCTTTCTTT. Encoded protein: CASSETGRTEAFF.